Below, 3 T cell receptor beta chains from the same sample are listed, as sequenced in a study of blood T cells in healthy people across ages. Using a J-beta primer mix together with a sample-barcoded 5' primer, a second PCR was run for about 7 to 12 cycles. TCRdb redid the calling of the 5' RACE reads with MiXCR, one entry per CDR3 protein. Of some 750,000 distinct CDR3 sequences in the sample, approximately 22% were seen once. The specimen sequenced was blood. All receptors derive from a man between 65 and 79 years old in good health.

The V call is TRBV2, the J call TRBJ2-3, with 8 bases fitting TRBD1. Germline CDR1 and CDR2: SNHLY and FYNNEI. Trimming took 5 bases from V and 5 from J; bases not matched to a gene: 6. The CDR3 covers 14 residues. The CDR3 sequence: CASSPWTGKDTQYF. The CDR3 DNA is TGTGCCAGCAGTCCTTGGACAGGGAAAGATACGCAGTATTTT.

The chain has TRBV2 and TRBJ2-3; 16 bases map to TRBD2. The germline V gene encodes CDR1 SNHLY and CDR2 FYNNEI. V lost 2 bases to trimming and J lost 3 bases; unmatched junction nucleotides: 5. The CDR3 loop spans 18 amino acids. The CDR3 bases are TGTGCCAGCAGTGAATTGGGGACTAGCGGGGGGGCGACAGATACGCAGTATTTT. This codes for CASSELGTSGGATDTQYF.

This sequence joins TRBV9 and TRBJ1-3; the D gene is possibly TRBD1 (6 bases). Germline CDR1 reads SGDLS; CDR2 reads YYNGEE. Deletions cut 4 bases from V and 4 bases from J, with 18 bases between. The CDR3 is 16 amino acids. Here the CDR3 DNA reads TGTGCCAGCAGCCTAGATCCCCCAGGGGCAGGAAACACCATATATTTT. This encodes CASSLDPPGAGNTIYF. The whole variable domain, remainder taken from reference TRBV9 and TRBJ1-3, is DSGVTQTPKHLITATGQRVTLRCSPRSGDLSVYWYQQSLDQGLQFLIQYYNGEERAKGNILERFSAQQFPDLHSELNLSSLELGDSALYFCASSLDPPGAGNTIYFGEGSWLTVV.